This TCR beta chain was captured by sequencing in a study of cytomegalovirus exposure and HLA in healthy donors (dated by TCRdb to the late 2010s). Regarding the study in general: In an earlier analysis of several hundred of the donors, 250 to 300 Gb of sequence data and 90 million to 120 million unique TCR beta sequences from roughly 200 million T cells were reported. In addition to the first cohort of 666 subjects, a separate validation cohort of 100 to 150 different subjects was used. All discovery cohort repertoires had been generated on a single sequencing platform. To predict cytomegalovirus infection status, the study combined high-throughput TCR immunosequencing, statistical association of individual TCRs with disease status, and machine learning. Approximately 300 gigabases of sequencing data and approximately 85 million unique TCR sequences were included in an early release covering 500 to 750 HLA-typed donors. Class I and class II HLA loci were covered by the typing at four-digit resolution. Typing coverage differed by locus: A, B, C, DRB1 and DQB1 were typed in about 620-640 donors, DQA1 in around 500, DPA1 in 600 to 610, and DPB1 in just under 480. A later analysis re-analyzed previously published TCR beta repertoires from roughly 690 donors and added high-resolution HLA genotyping to study TCR occurrence patterns. The genetic ancestry cluster associated with self-reported Caucasian donors included roughly 84% of the approximately 430 genotyped donors. A later genetic analysis used genome-wide SNP genotypes for about 60% of the 666 donors, treating that subset as a discovery cohort. Five DR-DQ haplotypes were handled as single units for association and clustering, since linkage in the cohort was strong. An earlier analysis of around 540 of the donors applied high-throughput TCR beta sequencing to assess whether each TCR beta V gene segment acted as functional or pseudogenic. The study was designed to test whether signatures of past pathogen exposure could be identified by cataloging public T cell receptors. Across approximately 400 genotyped donors of the cohort, an average of roughly 250,000 unique TCR beta nucleotide sequences per donor were sequenced, and 15% to 20% of those sequences were non-productive. Rather than using new phenotypic data, the later analysis identified candidate immune exposures from TCR beta sequences and from how often those sequences occurred across donors. Donor age, sex, ethnicity and CMV serostatus were compiled alongside the repertoire data. Using immunosequencing, the study profiled T cell repertoires from around 670 subjects and related those repertoires to cytomegalovirus serostatus.

The cohort consisted of 666 healthy bone marrow donors. Cohort members were all nominally healthy when sampled, although unrecorded immune exposures were likely present. The donor was CMV seronegative and was included in the group of about 350 seronegative cohort members. Each donor provided a peripheral blood sample, and peripheral blood mononuclear cells were used for TCR beta sequencing. The Qiagen DNeasy Blood Extraction Kit was used to extract genomic DNA from the blood cell samples. CDR1 MDHEN and CDR2 SYDVKM were looked up in the germline V gene. The CDR3 measures 16 amino acids from cysteine to phenylalanine. Just CDR3 DNA is preserved here, 48 bases in frame from base 1. V lost 0 bases and J lost 5 bases; the stretch between them is 16 bases long. In regard to this clone: Its antigen has not been determined. Nothing much larger sits one base from this clone, and base qualities are not available.

On the study overall, not on this receptor specifically: This cohort had only TCR beta chains sequenced, and the lack of alpha or paired-chain data limited which features could be detected. Correlated functional status among segregating V segments might be attributable to linkage disequilibrium, but an unknown experimental factor could not be ruled out. A later analysis reported that several top co-occurrence clusters appeared linked to parvovirus B19, influenza, CMV and Epstein-Barr virus. Sequencing depth was assumed to be roughly uniform across donors in the presence/absence analyses, though that assumption may not hold. When HLA alleles, especially DR and DQ, strongly co-occurred, TCR associations were difficult to assign to individual alleles. The classifier was reported to diagnose cytomegalovirus status with high specificity and sensitivity in both the original and validation cohorts. The authors suggested that the approach could potentially be generalized to other disease states and immunological phenotypes. Across donors, most TCR sequences were observed very rarely, whereas some public TCRs were present in many individuals. In vitro tests confirmed that a few of the cytomegalovirus-associated TCR beta chains recognize cytomegalovirus antigens. Because HLA typing was unavailable for some donors at each locus, only the typed subset was used in association tests. In a later genetic analysis, fewer N-insertions in productive TCRs were reported among donors in an Asian-associated ancestry cluster than the roughly 640-donor mean. The sequencing pipeline was judged likely to have produced a cluster of highly shared sequence variants as a technical artifact. A later genetic analysis associated a missense DCLRE1C variant with V-gene and J-gene trimming of TCR beta chains, and an independent cohort replicated the association. The earlier analysis of approximately 560 of the donors excluded 15 to 20 rarely observed V segments, including chromosome 9 orphons, because counts were too low. In a later analysis, HLA-associated TCR beta chains showed more clonal expansion and lower generation probabilities than non-associated chains that were equally common. In a later analysis, most CMV-associated TCR beta chains were found to appear HLA-restricted, with HLA associations seemingly driven largely by CMV exposure. In a later analysis, the rate of TCR association differed among HLA loci, with DRB1 alleles having the most associated TCRs and HLA-C alleles having the fewest. Specific HLA alleles were associated with 18,000 or so TCR beta sequences at a false discovery rate of 0.05 in a later analysis. Broadly in line with IMGT annotations, most TCR beta V segments showed up in productive rearrangements about 87% or about 30% of the time in an earlier analysis of 450 to 750 of the donors. The only immune exposure information available for the cohort was CMV serostatus. In the study, 164 TCR beta chains were listed as associated with cytomegalovirus. A further reported finding was that TCR beta sequences accurately predicted the HLA-A and HLA-B alleles for most subjects in the first cohort. Some IMGT-functional V segments, including TRBV6-2 and TRBV6-3, could not be told apart with the 87-base-pair reads, so those segments were excluded.

The library came from the immunoSEQ multiplex PCR assay. For the multiplex PCR, a mixture combining 60 forward primers for TCR Vbeta segments and 13 reverse primers for TCR Jbeta segments was used. A multiplex PCR assay on genomic DNA amplified the CDR3 region of rearranged TCR beta genes. Amplified TCR beta libraries were sequenced as 87-base-pair reads on the Illumina HiSeq System. The authors' analysis ran thus. A later analysis counted around 72 million unique TCR beta chains across the 670 or so repertoires, and around 9.9 million of these chains were shared by at least two donors. Raw reads were error-corrected and collapsed into unique sequences by a nearest-neighbor algorithm in which closely related sequences were merged to remove PCR and sequencing errors. V, D and J gene segments were assigned by aligning CDR3 sequences to IMGT reference sequences. For a sequence to be retained, a match of at least six nucleotides to both a V gene segment and a J gene segment was required. A rearrangement counted as productive if the CDR3 had no stop codons and remained in frame with V and J, and every other rearrangement counted as non-productive. Following IMGT convention, CDR3 was defined as the stretch from the second conserved V-encoded cysteine to the conserved J-encoded phenylalanine. In an earlier analysis of 550 to 650 of the donors, sequences lacking an unambiguous match to a single V gene segment were excluded. In an earlier analysis of a few hundred of the donors, V segments were called functional above 56.7% productive rearrangements and were called segregating when the between-donor standard deviation exceeded 5%. To diagnose cytomegalovirus status from the catalog of TCR beta chain sequences, a statistical classification framework was built. V and J gene assignment, in a later analysis, came from comparing TCR nucleotide sequences with IMGT/GENE-DB human TR gene sequences. Using the TCRdist pipeline, a later analysis assigned CDR3 sequences along with most-parsimonious VDJ recombination scenarios. A later analysis defined each TCR beta chain by its CDR3 amino acid sequence plus V-gene family, and excluded reads lacking a unique V-gene family. In a later analysis, 450 to 600 highly shared, low-generation-probability nucleotide sequences were removed to address suspected cross-contamination and a sequencing artifact. In a later analysis, a clonal expansion index was calculated for each public chain from normalized within-repertoire ranks of inferred template counts. In a later analysis, generation probabilities were computed using a VDJ recombination model fitted to out-of-frame rearrangements, and the results were checked against IGoR. In a later analysis, TCR-TCR, TCR-HLA and TCR-CMV co-occurrence was scored with hypergeometric tests, and a repertoire-size bias correction was applied to TCR pairs. To estimate false discovery rates, a later analysis permuted the HLA or CMV assignments 20 times. In a later analysis, co-occurring TCRs were grouped with DBSCAN, and TCRdist sequence similarity was added when clustering was performed within HLA-allele-positive subsets. Repertoires with fewer than 30,000 or more than 120,000 public chains were left out of co-occurrence clustering, as were about five repertoires with anomalous nucleotide sharing. TCRdb holds this immuneACCESS table with in-frame rearrangements only. Some clones are missing; in checked studies, unresolved V genes explain under half, and the rest has no known cause. The V and J calls and clone size are taken from that table; D and trimming were inferred from the DNA. This sample comprises under 150,000 clones, about 80% of them detected only once. About 3.9% of the sample is taken by the ten largest.

The receptor chain draws on TRBV28 and TRBJ1-1; perhaps TRBD1 is the D gene, with 6 bases matching. This TCR was recovered from a man aged 18 to 29 in good health and CMV-seronegative. Material for sequencing was PBMCs. At the DNA level, the sequence is TGTGCCAGCAGTTTATGGGGGGCCAGGGGAAGAACTGAAGCTTTCTTT. Translated, this is CASSLWGARGRTEAFF.